This T cell receptor beta chain originates from a study of blood T cell repertoires in COVID-19. As handled by the study authors: Estimation of nucleated cell counts was performed using reference gene primer amplification. Data came from immunoSEQ multiplex PCR; TCRdb stores just in-frame clones and leaves some out. The V and J calls and clone size are taken from that table; D and trimming were inferred from the DNA. Of under 250,000 clones listed, 80% to 90% were seen once; the top ten hold roughly an eighth. Material for sequencing was peripheral blood. This TCR was recovered from a human donor in a cohort sampled during active COVID-19.

CDR3 residues: CASSLGVGGSSYEQYF. CDR3 in DNA: TGTGCCAGCAGCTTGGGGGTCGGCGGGAGCTCCTACGAGCAGTACTTC. This sequence joins TRBV5-4 and TRBJ2-7, with 7 bases lining up with TRBD2. There are 16 residues in the CDR3. V gave up 0 bases and J gave up 0 bases; unmatched junction bases: 6. The germline CDR1 and CDR2 sequences are SGHNT and YYREEE (reference sequence).